The 28 T cell receptor beta chains listed next were all sequenced from one sample in a study of Graves' ophthalmopathy and Graves' hyperthyroidism. Amplification from RNA transcripts yielded the TCR beta CDR3 regions. The first-round RT-PCR employed HTBI primers together with the Qiagen OneStep RT-PCR kit. A multiplex PCR was then performed as the second round. MiXCR was run by TCRdb on the multiplex PCR reads, yielding one entry per CDR3 protein. The repertoire holds approximately 500,000 distinct CDR3 sequences, with 14% as singletons. Material for sequencing was blood. The receptors were gathered from a woman in her twenties or thirties with Graves' ophthalmopathy.

Comment on this clonotype: At one boundary the junction diverges from the germline segment, which might be a read error. CDR3 residues: CASSAQDEGTDAFF. The CDR3 coding sequence is TGTGCCAGCAGTGCACAGGACGAGGGCACTGATGCTTTCTTT. V and J are TRBV6-1 and TRBJ1-1; D might be TRBD1 (5 bases). Germline CDR1 is MNHNS and CDR2 is SASEGT. There are 14 residues in the CDR3.

This clonotype showed up many times. CDR3 residues: CAWRAGTGLGDTIYF. The CDR3 nucleotides are TGTGCCTGGAGGGCCGGGACAGGCCTCGGAGACACCATATATTTT. The V gene is TRBV30, the J gene TRBJ1-3, with TRBD1 identical over 8 bases. The CDR3 has 15 amino acids. With 3 bases clipped from V and 8 bases from J, the junction kept 12 bases outside the gene matches. Germline V lookup: CDR1 GTSNPN, CDR2 SVGIG (reference sequence).

This clonotype was seen at least ten times. The V call is TRBV12-3 or TRBV12-4, the J call TRBJ2-7; TRBD2 aligns across 7 bases. V shed 8 bases and J 7 bases; nucleotides not matched to a gene: 20. The CDR3 runs 16 residues. CDR3 sequence reads: CASRNPAGEGSGEQYF. The CDR3 DNA is TGTGCCAGCCGGAATCCGGCGGGAGAGGGGAGCGGGGAGCAGTACTTC.

This clonotype was detected a few times. The CDR3 DNA reads as TGTGCCAGCAGTGATGTGACGAACACTGAAGCTTTCTTT. Amino acid sequence: CASSDVTNTEAFF. V is TRBV6-4 and J is TRBJ1-1; D gene unclear. The V end was cut by 3 bases, the J end by 1 base, with 6 bases between. This CDR3 spans 13 amino acids. Germline CDR1 and CDR2: MRHNA and SNTAGT.

The V gene is TRBV15, the J gene TRBJ2-2; D is ambiguous. CDR1 and CDR2 from the germline V gene are LNHNV and YYDKDF (reference sequence). Trimming took off 3 bases at V and 6 bases at J, with 5 bases between the two ends. This CDR3 has 12 amino acids. CDR3 in DNA: TGTGCCACCAGCAGCCTTTCCGGGGAGCTGTTTTTT. Translation: CATSSLSGELFF.

This clonotype has at least ten counts. The chain couples TRBV6-5 to TRBJ2-7; D uncertain. The ends were cut back, 0 bases at V and 9 bases at J, with 15 bases in the middle. The CDR3 contains 14 residues. Germline values: CDR1 MNHEY, CDR2 SVGAGI. CDR3 region: CASSYSNDRARQYF. The CDR3 bases are TGTGCCAGCAGTTACTCGAATGATCGGGCGAGGCAGTACTTC.

The V gene is TRBV11-3, the J gene TRBJ2-1; no clear D. V was cut by 5 bases and J by 6 bases, with 17 bases left in between. The germline gives CDR1 SGHNT, CDR2 YENEEA. CDR3 length: 15 residues. The CDR3 DNA follows: TGTGCCAGCAGCGACCGGGTCTCCTCAGGCAATGAGCAGTTCTTC. Its translation is CASSDRVSSGNEQFF. Full variable domain (rest looked up from reference TRBV11-3 and TRBJ2-1): EAGVVQSPRYKIIEKKQPVAFWCNPISGHNTLYWYLQNLGQGPELLIRYENEEAVDDSQLPKDRFSAERLKGVDSTLKIQPAELGDSAVYLCASSDRVSSGNEQFFGPGTRLTVL.

The table lists this clonotype with a count of one. V and J are TRBV6-1 and TRBJ1-1; possibly TRBD1 for D (5 bases). Germline assignment: CDR1 MNHNS and CDR2 SASEGT. This CDR3 is 12 amino acids long. Trimming cost V 8 bases and J 2 bases, with 9 bases left between them. The CDR3 protein is CASRQLNTEAFF. Written as DNA, the CDR3 is TGTGCCAGCCGACAGCTAAACACTGAAGCTTTCTTT.

This clonotype was observed many times. The rearrangement links TRBV12-3 or TRBV12-4 to TRBJ1-1; D call uncertain. This CDR3 region has 13 residues. The V and J ends lost 0 bases and 6 bases respectively, with 8 bases between them. The CDR3 region is CASSLARTSEAFF. The CDR3 DNA reads as TGTGCCAGCAGTTTAGCCCGGACTTCTGAAGCTTTCTTT.

This clonotype has only a few counts. The V and J genes are TRBV6-2 or TRBV6-3 and TRBJ2-7, with 8 bases identical to TRBD2. The germline V gene has CDR1 MNHEY and CDR2 SVGEGT. J was trimmed by 0 bases and V by 7 bases; bases with no gene match: 2. This CDR3 has 13 residues. The CDR3: CASILAGSYEQYF. The CDR3 DNA follows: TGTGCCAGCATCCTAGCGGGCTCCTACGAGCAGTACTTC.

This clonotype was seen more than once but under ten times. The chain links TRBV10-3 to TRBJ2-7, with D perhaps matching TRBD1 (5 bases). Germline CDR1 ENHRY, CDR2 SYGVKD. V was shortened by 8 bases and J by 5 bases, with 13 bases between the two germline ends. The CDR3 runs 12 residues. DNA of the CDR3: TGTGCCATCTCCGTCAGGGCGAACGAGCAGTACTTC. This encodes CAISVRANEQYF.

This clonotype was seen ten or more times. The chain carries TRBV10-3 and TRBJ1-2; the match to TRBD1 covers 7 bases. Germline CDR1 reads ENHRY; CDR2 reads SYGVKD. CDR3 size: 15 residues. With 2 bases clipped from V and 6 bases from J, the junction kept 9 bases outside the gene matches. CDR3 DNA sequence: TGTGCCATCAGTGAGGCCGCGGCAGGGGGAGATGGCTACACCTTC. It codes for CAISEAAAGGDGYTF.

In its sample, this clonotype was seen many times. The chain joins TRBV6-1 to TRBJ1-6, with D perhaps TRBD1 (6 bases). Germline values: CDR1 MNHNS, CDR2 SASEGT. The CDR3 length is 15 residues. V was cut by 2 bases and J by 7 bases, with 12 bases left in between. The CDR3 is CASSEQAGENSPLHF. CDR3 bases: TGTGCCAGCAGTGAACAGGCAGGGGAGAATTCACCCCTCCACTTT.

This clonotype was observed many times. The CDR3 is CASSLVGSSGANVLTF. As DNA, the CDR3 is TGTGCCAGCAGTTTAGTGGGGTCCTCTGGGGCCAACGTCCTGACTTTC. This sequence joins TRBV28 and TRBJ2-6; D is undetermined. The CDR3 length is 16 residues. V lost 2 bases and J lost 0, with 8 bases in between. Germline V gene lookup returns CDR1 MDHEN and CDR2 SYDVKM.

The table lists this clonotype with a count of one. V gene TRBV6-2 or TRBV6-3 combines with J gene TRBJ1-2; maybe TRBD1 (6 bases). The CDR3 is 13 residues long. Per germline, CDR1 MNHEY and CDR2 SVGEGT. Trimming removed 6 bases from V and 8 bases from J, with 16 bases in between. The CDR3 DNA reads TGTGCCAGCAGCACCCAACAGGGTACCGGCTACACCTTC. Translated, it gives CASSTQQGTGYTF.

This clonotype was picked up many times. J is TRBJ1-5 and V is TRBV6-2 or TRBV6-3, with 11 bases identical to TRBD1. With 2 bases clipped from V and 5 bases from J, the junction kept 5 bases outside the gene matches. This CDR3 spans 16 amino acids. Germline assignment: CDR1 MNHEY and CDR2 SVGEGT. The CDR3 reads CASSYRTGGLDQPQHF. CDR3 nucleotide sequence: TGTGCCAGCAGTTACCGGACAGGGGGCCTTGATCAGCCCCAGCATTTT.

The J gene is TRBJ2-5, the V gene TRBV3-1; D possibly corresponds to TRBD1 (5 bases). CDR3 length: 11 amino acids. Germline loops: CDR1 LGHDT, CDR2 YNNKEL (reference sequence). V was clipped by 8 bases and J by 5 bases, with 9 bases between them. CDR3 sequence reads: CASGARETQYF. The CDR3 DNA reads as TGTGCCAGCGGGGCACGGGAGACCCAGTACTTC.

This clonotype was counted at least ten times. The chain carries TRBV28 and TRBJ1-2; perhaps TRBD1 as D (6 bases). V lost 4 bases and J 6 bases, leaving 15 bases between the germline ends. CDR3 length: 14 amino acids. Germline-derived CDR1 and CDR2 are MDHEN and SYDVKM. The DNA of the CDR3 is TGTGCCAGCAGTTCAAGGACAGATTTGGATGGCTACACCTTC. Translated, it gives CASSSRTDLDGYTF.

The sample holds many counts of this clonotype. The chain employs TRBV30 and TRBJ1-1; D gene ambiguous. Per germline, CDR1 GTSNPN and CDR2 SVGIG (reference sequence). V lost 4 bases and J lost 6, with 12 bases in between. This CDR3 spans 12 amino acids. CDR3 loop: CAWNGPPPEAFF. The CDR3 nucleotides are TGTGCCTGGAACGGACCCCCTCCTGAAGCTTTCTTT.

On this clonotype: One junction end disagrees with the germline gene, perhaps due to a read error. The chain carries TRBV5-1 and TRBJ1-1, with D possibly TRBD1 on 5 matching bases. The CDR3 is 14 residues long. CDR1 is SGHRS, CDR2 YFSETQ, per germline. The CDR3 bases are TGCGCCAGCGGCTTGGGGGGGGATTACCCTGAAGCTTTCTTT. Amino acids: CASGLGGDYPEAFF.

A word on this clonotype: A much bigger clone sits one base away, suggesting this may be a read error. The chain couples TRBV11-2 to TRBJ1-3, with 7 positions matching TRBD1. Germline lookup yields CDR1 SGHAT and CDR2 FQNNGV. There are 12 residues in the CDR3. CDR3 region: CATSDRVNTLYF. The CDR3 nucleotides read TGTGCCACCTCAGACAGGGTCAACACCCTATATTTT.

This clonotype was recorded at least ten times. This chain joins TRBV30 and TRBJ1-2, with 8 nucleotides matching TRBD1. The junction had 6 bases not matched to a gene; V was cut back by 7 bases and J by 5 bases. CDR1 and CDR2 (germline): GTSNPN, SVGIG (reference sequence). CDR3 size: 12 residues. The CDR3 protein is CASDRERYGYTF. The CDR3 bases are TGTGCCTCGGACAGGGAGCGGTATGGCTACACCTTC.

At least ten counts were recorded for this clonotype. The gene calls are TRBV12-5 and TRBJ2-5; the D gene is possibly TRBD2 (6 bases). CDR1 and CDR2 from the germline V gene are LGHNT and FRNRAP. Deletions cut 6 bases from V and 4 bases from J, with 12 bases between. The CDR3 totals 13 residues. The CDR3 DNA is TGTGCTAGTGGCCGCGGGGACCGAGAGACCCAGTACTTC. Translating gives CASGRGDRETQYF. The full variable domain, in which reference TRBV12-5 and TRBJ2-5 provide the parts outside the CDR3, is DARVTQTPRHKVTEMGQEVTMRCQPILGHNTVFWYRQTMMQGLELLAYFRNRAPLDDSGMPKDRFSAEMPDATLATLKIQPSEPRDSAVYFCASGRGDRETQYFGPGTRLLVL.

This clonotype came up many times. The rearrangement joins TRBV28 to TRBJ1-2; D not certain. Trimming pared 4 bases from V and 5 bases from J, leaving 17 bases between. The CDR3 covers 15 residues. Germline CDR1 reads MDHEN; CDR2 reads SYDVKM. DNA of the CDR3: TGTGCCAGCAGTTCTCCCCGGTGGCCGCCATATGGCTACACCTTC. This gives the protein CASSSPRWPPYGYTF.

This sequence joins TRBV12-3 or TRBV12-4 and TRBJ1-2; D is perhaps TRBD1 (5 bases). V lost 6 bases, J lost 0 bases, and 14 bases lay in between. This CDR3 comprises 15 residues. CDR3 nucleotides: TGTGCCAGCAGCCAACTCAGGGAAACTAACTATGGCTACACCTTC. Translating gives CASSQLRETNYGYTF.

This clonotype was found a few times. This chain links TRBV20-1 with TRBJ1-5, with a weak D call TRBD1 (5 bases). The CDR3 is 14 residues long. Looked up from germline, CDR1 is DFQATT and CDR2 is SNEGSKA (reference sequence). V was pared by 3 bases and J by 1 base, with 10 bases between. Here the CDR3 DNA reads TGCAGTGCTAGGGGGGGGGAAAGCAATCAGCCCCAGCATTTT. Residues: CSARGGESNQPQHF.

There are a few counts of this clonotype. This chain uses TRBV4-2 with TRBJ2-2; weak D call: TRBD1 (6 bases). Trimming cost V 0 bases and J 6 bases, with 11 bases left between them. CDR1 is LGHNA and CDR2 is YNFKEQ in the germline V gene. The CDR3 is 15 amino acids. CDR3 DNA: TGTGCCAGCAGCCAAGATTGGTGGGGGCCCGGGGAGCTGTTTTTT. As protein: CASSQDWWGPGELFF.

This clonotype was detected only once. At one end the junction does not follow the germline gene, possibly because of a read error. The chain combines TRBV12-3 or TRBV12-4 with TRBJ2-7, with 7 bases identical to TRBD2. There are 16 residues in the CDR3. In DNA form, the CDR3 reads TGTGCCAGCAGACCTCCCGTTTTTGCGGGAGTCTACGAGGAGTACTTC. Translated, it gives CASRPPVFAGVYEEYF.